This entry features one T cell receptor beta chain sequence. Using immunoSEQ multiplex PCR, the repertoire was profiled, and TCRdb retains in-frame clones only, with some absent. The repertoire consists of roughly 110,000 clones, with around 84% occurring once and the leading ten covering about 8.5%. The V and J ends lost 2 bases and 7 bases respectively, with 15 bases between them. Germline CDR1 is SGHRS and CDR2 is YFSETQ. The CDR3 totals 15 residues. This sample is drawn from a study of blood T cell repertoires in COVID-19. The sequence derives from a woman between 40 and 50 years old with acute or convalescent COVID-19. Sequenced material: peripheral blood. The chain uses TRBV5-1 and TRBJ2-2, with D tentatively TRBD1 (5 bases). In nucleotides, the CDR3 is TGCGCCAGCAGCTTCAGGGTAACAGGAGACGGGGAGCTGTTTTTT. Protein product: CASSFRVTGDGELFF.